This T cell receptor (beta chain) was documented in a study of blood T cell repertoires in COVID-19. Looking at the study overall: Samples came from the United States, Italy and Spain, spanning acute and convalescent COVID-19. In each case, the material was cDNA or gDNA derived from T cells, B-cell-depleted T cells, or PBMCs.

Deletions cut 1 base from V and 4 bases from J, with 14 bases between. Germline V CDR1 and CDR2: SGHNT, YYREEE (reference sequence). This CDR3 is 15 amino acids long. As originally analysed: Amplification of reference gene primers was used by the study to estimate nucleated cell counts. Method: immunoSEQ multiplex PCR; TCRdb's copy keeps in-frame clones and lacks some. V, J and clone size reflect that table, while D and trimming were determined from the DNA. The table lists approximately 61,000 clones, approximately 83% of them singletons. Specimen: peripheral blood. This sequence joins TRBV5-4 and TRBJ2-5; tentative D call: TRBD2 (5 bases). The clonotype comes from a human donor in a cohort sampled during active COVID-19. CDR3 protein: CASSLIGPGRETQYF. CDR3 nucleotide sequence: TGTGCCAGCAGCTTGATCGGTCCGGGAAGAGAGACCCAGTACTTC.